Below are 28 T cell receptor beta chains sequenced from a single sample in a study of blood T cells in healthy people across ages. Primed by a sample-barcoded 5' primer and a J-beta primer mix, a second PCR proceeded for 7 to 11 cycles. TCRdb fed the 5' RACE reads into MiXCR, producing one record per CDR3 protein. The sample has 760,000 or so distinct CDR3 sequences, 20% to 30% seen once. The same data also went into a second study, on T cells of mothers and their children.

What was sequenced was blood. The receptors here all came from a boy between 10 and 17 years old in good health.

This clonotype was found a few times. The rearrangement links TRBV7-2 to TRBJ2-7; D is undetermined. The germline V and J ends were trimmed by 1 base and 0 bases, with 13 bases remaining between them. Germline CDR1 reads SGHTA; CDR2 reads FQGNSA. This CDR3 comprises 16 residues. In nucleotides, the CDR3 is TGTGCCAGCAGCTTAGTTGGTCTACCTAGCTCCTACGAGCAGTACTTC. Protein: CASSLVGLPSSYEQYF.

In its sample, this clonotype was seen a few times. This chain joins TRBV28 and TRBJ2-7; D call uncertain. CDR1 and CDR2 from the germline V gene are MDHEN and SYDVKM. CDR3 size: 15 residues. V dropped 0 bases and J dropped 0 bases, with 9 bases sitting between them. CDR3 coding DNA: TGTGCCAGCAGTTTATGGGCGGACCCCTCCTACGAGCAGTACTTC. Translating it yields CASSLWADPSYEQYF.

Only a few counts were recorded for this clonotype. V usage is TRBV10-3 and J usage is TRBJ2-7; TRBD1 might be the D (7 bases). This CDR3 region has 13 residues. In germline, CDR1 is ENHRY, CDR2 SYGVKD. Deletions cut 8 bases from V and 0 bases from J, with 11 bases between. The CDR3 region has the DNA TGTGCCATCGGCGGGACAGCCTCCTACGAGCAGTACTTC. Its translation is CAIGGTASYEQYF.

Only a few counts were recorded for this clonotype. V is TRBV5-1 and J is TRBJ2-5; D possibly corresponds to TRBD2 (6 bases). TRBJ2-1 matches the DNA end more closely, so the J call is doubtful. The CDR3 has 15 residues. Germline assignment: CDR1 SGHRS and CDR2 YFSETQ. The CDR3 spells CASSGGAAGGIEQFF. CDR3 sequence (DNA): TGCGCCAGCAGCGGCGGGGCAGCGGGCGGTATTGAGCAGTTCTTC.

As for this clonotype: Compared with germline, one end of the junction differs, possibly owing to a read error. The gene calls are TRBV28 and TRBJ2-1; 8 nucleotides agree with TRBD2. The germline CDR1 and CDR2 sequences are MDHEN and SYDVKM. CDR3 size: 17 residues. The chain's CDR3 is CASSLGLAGSSYNEQFF. For the CDR3, the DNA is TGCGCCAGCAGTTTAGGCTTAGCGGGAAGCTCCTACAATGAGCAGTTCTTC.

This clonotype came up a few times. The V gene is TRBV4-3, the J gene TRBJ2-5; 11 bases match TRBD2. The J call may be mistaken, given a closer DNA end match to TRBJ2-1. Germline values: CDR1 LGHNA, CDR2 YSLEER. The CDR3 totals 15 residues. DNA for the CDR3: TGCGCCAGCAGCCAATTAGCGGGGGGGCGGAATGAGCAGTTCTTC. Amino acids: CASSQLAGGRNEQFF.

The genes are TRBV29-1 and TRBJ1-2, with D uncertain. This CDR3 has 14 amino acids. V gave up 3 bases and J gave up 0 bases, with 11 bases separating them. Germline V gene data show CDR1 as SQVTM and CDR2 as ANQGSEA. The CDR3 loop is CSVDEVGSNYGYTF. Written as DNA, the CDR3 is TGCAGCGTTGACGAGGTCGGATCTAACTATGGCTACACCTTC.

This clonotype was seen repeatedly, ten times or more. This chain uses TRBV25-1 with TRBJ2-7; D unresolved. Germline V gene data show CDR1 as MGHDK and CDR2 as SYGVNS. The V end lost 8 bases, the J end lost 6 bases, and 14 bases lay between the germline ends. The CDR3 loop spans 12 amino acids. CDR3 sequence: CASSLRAGEQYF. The CDR3 DNA is TGTGCCAGCTCCCTTCGGGCCGGCGAGCAGTACTTC.

J is TRBJ1-2 and V is TRBV28; D is perhaps TRBD1 (5 bases). In germline, CDR1 is MDHEN, CDR2 SYDVKM. V was clipped by 4 bases and J by 4 bases, with 10 bases between them. This CDR3 region has 13 residues. The CDR3 DNA follows: TGTGCCAGCAGTTACAGGAACGGCTATGGCTACACCTTC. It encodes CASSYRNGYGYTF.

The chain has TRBV6-5 and TRBJ2-3, with D perhaps matching TRBD2 (6 bases). Per germline, CDR1 MNHEY and CDR2 SVGAGI. The length of the CDR3 is 12 residues. Between the trimmed V and J ends, which lost 6 bases and 9 bases, there was a span of 13 bases. The CDR3 loop reads CASRYQEGTQYF. The CDR3, as DNA: TGTGCCAGCAGGTACCAGGAGGGAACGCAGTATTTT.

The table lists this clonotype with a few counts. V gene TRBV5-1 combines with J gene TRBJ2-5; possibly TRBD2 for D (6 bases). Gene TRBJ2-7 matches the end of the DNA better, so the J call may be wrong. The CDR3 is made up of 13 amino acids. Germline CDR1 SGHRS, CDR2 YFSETQ. The CDR3 here is CASSLWRGYEQYF. CDR3 coding DNA: TGCGCCAGCAGCCTCTGGCGGGGATACGAGCAGTACTTC.

This chain uses TRBV4-3 with TRBJ2-4, with D possibly TRBD2 on 5 matching bases. Germline CDR1 and CDR2: LGHNA and YSLEER. V was shortened by 1 base and J by 1 base, with 23 bases between the two germline ends. The CDR3 consists of 20 residues. CDR3 protein: CASSQAFGDPGKQAKNIQYF. CDR3 nucleotides: TGCGCCAGCAGCCAAGCTTTCGGGGATCCGGGGAAACAGGCCAAAAACATTCAGTACTTC.

This clonotype was counted between two and nine times. V is TRBV4-1 and J is TRBJ2-3, with 9 bases lining up with TRBD2. Germline CDR1 reads MGHRA; CDR2 reads YSYEKL. V was pared by 2 bases and J by 2 bases, with 8 bases of the junction left unmatched. This CDR3 comprises 17 residues. CDR3 sequence: CASSQQPAGGLTDTQYF. The CDR3 bases are TGCGCCAGCAGCCAACAACCAGCGGGGGGACTCACAGATACGCAGTATTTT.

As to this clonotype: A junction boundary mismatches the germline segment, possibly from a read error. The CDR3 DNA is TGCGCCAGCAGCCAAGAGGAAACTAGCGGGAGTTCCTACGTGCAGTACTTC. Translating it yields CASSQEETSGSSYVQYF. This chain connects TRBV4-1 to TRBJ2-7; 11 bases agree with TRBD2. CDR1 and CDR2 from the germline V gene are MGHRA and YSYEKL. CDR3 length equals 17 residues.

V usage is TRBV28 and J usage is TRBJ2-7, with 10 positions matching TRBD2. Trimming removed 4 bases from V and 11 bases from J; junction bases left unmatched: 14. CDR1 is MDHEN and CDR2 is SYDVKM in the germline V gene. The CDR3 totals 15 residues. This CDR3 is CASSSRLAGDFREYF. CDR3 DNA sequence: TGTGCCAGCAGTTCACGACTAGCGGGTGACTTTCGAGAGTACTTC.

The J gene is TRBJ2-5, the V gene TRBV7-2, with 7 bases fitting TRBD1. Trimming took 5 bases from V and 2 from J; bases not matched to a gene: 14. There are 17 residues in the CDR3. Looked up from germline, CDR1 is SGHTA and CDR2 is FQGNSA. CDR3 in DNA: TGTGCCAGCAGCACCAGACAGGGATCGAGGGGTCAAGAGACCCAGTACTTC. Its translation: CASSTRQGSRGQETQYF. The full variable domain, with the rest looked up from reference TRBV7-2 and TRBJ2-5, is GAGVSQSPSNKVTEKGKDVELRCDPISGHTALYWYRQSLGQGLEFLIYFQGNSAPDKSGLPSDRFSAERTGGSVSTLTIQRTQQEDSAVYLCASSTRQGSRGQETQYFGPGTRLLVL.

This clonotype was counted at least ten times. The chain uses TRBV5-1 and TRBJ2-7; tentatively, D is TRBD1 or TRBD2 (5 bases each). Germline V lookup: CDR1 SGHRS, CDR2 YFSETQ. Trimming removed 4 bases at V and 2 bases at J, with 10 bases between. This CDR3 region has 13 residues. CDR3 nucleotides: TGCGCCAGCAGCAGGACGGGACCCTACGAGCAGTACTTC. Encoded protein: CASSRTGPYEQYF.

The chain couples TRBV5-4 to TRBJ2-2, with a tentative D call TRBD1 (5 bases). Germline CDR1 and CDR2: SGHNT and YYREEE (reference sequence). Trimming took off 0 bases at V and 4 bases at J, with 7 bases between the two ends. This CDR3 has 14 residues. This chain's CDR3 is CASSLEGLTGELFF. The CDR3 region has the DNA TGTGCCAGCAGCTTGGAGGGGCTCACCGGGGAGCTGTTTTTT.

Only one count was recorded for this clonotype. J is TRBJ2-4 and V is TRBV7-2; D is possibly TRBD1 (5 bases). This CDR3 spans 17 amino acids. The V gene lost 0 bases and the J gene lost 1 base, with 13 bases spanning the gap. Germline V gives CDR1 SGHTA, CDR2 FQGNSA. This CDR3 reads CASSLAGQRTAKNIQYF. CDR3 DNA sequence: TGTGCCAGCAGCTTAGCGGGGCAAAGGACGGCCAAAAACATTCAGTACTTC. Drawing the rest from reference TRBV7-2 and TRBJ2-4, the complete variable domain is GAGVSQSPSNKVTEKGKDVELRCDPISGHTALYWYRQSLGQGLEFLIYFQGNSAPDKSGLPSDRFSAERTGGSVSTLTIQRTQQEDSAVYLCASSLAGQRTAKNIQYFGAGTRLSVL.

The sample holds one count of this clonotype. This rearrangement joins TRBV4-1 to TRBJ2-5; 7 bases are shared with TRBD2. The junction had 6 bases not matched to a gene; V was cut back by 1 base and J by 4 bases. Looked up from germline, CDR1 is MGHRA and CDR2 is YSYEKL. This CDR3 has 15 amino acids. Here the CDR3 DNA reads TGCGCCAGCAGCCAAGGAAGCGGGATTGGAGAGACCCAGTACTTC. It is translated as CASSQGSGIGETQYF.

This clonotype was counted between two and nine times. The V call is TRBV7-3, the J call TRBJ1-2; D gene uncertain. The CDR3 is 14 amino acids. Germline V gene sequence: CDR1 SGHTA, CDR2 FQGTGA. V dropped 5 bases and J dropped 4 bases, with 14 bases sitting between them. The CDR3 nucleotides read TGTGCCAGCAGCCCCGACGGGGAAGTCTATGGCTACACCTTC. Its translation: CASSPDGEVYGYTF.

The chain uses TRBV2 and TRBJ2-2; 7 nucleotides match TRBD2. V was pared by 6 bases and J by 0 bases, with 7 bases of the junction left unmatched. This CDR3 has 16 amino acids. Looked up from germline, CDR1 is SNHLY and CDR2 is FYNNEI. CDR3 sequence reads: CASSAGLVANTGELFF. The CDR3 nucleotides are TGTGCCAGCAGCGCCGGACTAGTGGCGAACACCGGGGAGCTGTTTTTT.

This clonotype turned up a few times. The chain combines TRBV29-1 with TRBJ2-5; perhaps TRBD2 as D (6 bases). V was cut by 6 bases and J by 5 bases, with 22 bases left in between. The CDR3 has 15 amino acids. Germline-derived CDR1 and CDR2 are SQVTM and ANQGSEA. The CDR3 DNA follows: TGCAGCGTACCTACCCGCCCGGAGGGTGGGGAGACCCAGTACTTC. As protein: CSVPTRPEGGETQYF.

This clonotype was seen a handful of times. The chain joins TRBV9 to TRBJ2-1; 9 bases agree with TRBD1. Per germline, CDR1 SGDLS and CDR2 YYNGEE. V shed 3 bases, J shed 4 bases, and the junction held 5 bases outside the gene matches. The CDR3 totals 15 residues. The CDR3 coding sequence is TGTGCCAGCAGCGCCACAGGGGGCATTTACAATGAGCAGTTCTTC. Protein: CASSATGGIYNEQFF.

This clonotype was seen more than once but under ten times. The CDR3 DNA follows: TGTGCCATCAGTGTGGACCCCCTGGAGACCCAGTACTTC. Translated, it gives CAISVDPLETQYF. J is TRBJ2-5 and V is TRBV10-3; the D is unclear. The CDR3 has 13 residues. Germline CDR1 reads ENHRY; CDR2 reads SYGVKD. The ends were cut back, 4 bases at V and 5 bases at J, with 11 bases in the middle.

This clonotype was seen a handful of times. The chain combines TRBV4-2 with TRBJ2-2, with 7 bases that match TRBD1. Germline CDR1 and CDR2: LGHNA and YNFKEQ. Unmatched junction bases numbered 11, after V lost 4 bases and J lost 6 bases. The CDR3 spans 16 residues. This CDR3 reads CASSPPWDRVPGELFF. The CDR3 region has the DNA TGTGCCAGCAGCCCCCCTTGGGACAGAGTCCCCGGGGAGCTGTTTTTT.

The gene calls are TRBV28 and TRBJ1-4, with TRBD1 matching 8 bases. This CDR3 has 14 amino acids. Germline V gene lookup returns CDR1 MDHEN and CDR2 SYDVKM. V dropped 6 bases and J dropped 7; count of bases not matched to a gene: 7. As DNA, the CDR3 is TGTGCCAGCAGGCCTCCCGGACAGGGTGAAAAACTGTTTTTT. Protein sequence: CASRPPGQGEKLFF.

The V call is TRBV7-2, the J call TRBJ1-6; a weak D match, TRBD1 (6 bases). V dropped 2 bases and J dropped 5 bases, with 10 bases sitting between them. The germline CDR1 and CDR2 sequences are SGHTA and FQGNSA. The CDR3 has 15 residues. DNA of the CDR3: TGTGCCAGCAGCTTAACGGGACACAATAATTCACCCCTCCACTTT. Its protein product is CASSLTGHNNSPLHF.